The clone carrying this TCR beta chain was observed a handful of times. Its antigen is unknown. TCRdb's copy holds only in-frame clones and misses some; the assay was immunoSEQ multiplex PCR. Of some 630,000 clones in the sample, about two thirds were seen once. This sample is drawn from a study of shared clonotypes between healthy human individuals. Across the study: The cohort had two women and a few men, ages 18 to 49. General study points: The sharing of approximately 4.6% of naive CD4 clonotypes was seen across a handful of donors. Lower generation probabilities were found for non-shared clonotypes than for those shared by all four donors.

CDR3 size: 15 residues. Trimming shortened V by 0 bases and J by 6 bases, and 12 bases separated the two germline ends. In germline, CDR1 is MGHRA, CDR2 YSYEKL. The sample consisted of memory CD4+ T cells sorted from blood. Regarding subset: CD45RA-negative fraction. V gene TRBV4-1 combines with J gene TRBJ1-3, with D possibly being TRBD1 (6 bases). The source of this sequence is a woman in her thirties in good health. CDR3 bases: TGCGCCAGCAGCCAAGAGAGGGGGTGGGAAAACACCATATATTTT. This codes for CASSQERGWENTIYF.